This note documents a single T cell receptor beta chain sequence. Participants were placed into cohorts based on the clinical history they reported. Recovery meant two consecutive negative NP/OP PCR tests, professional clearance, or resolved symptoms. Germline CDR1 and CDR2: MNHNS and SASEGT. Germline trimming cut 2 bases from V and 4 bases from J; bases unmatched to any gene: 9. This CDR3 comprises 16 residues. Clones were read by immunoSEQ multiplex PCR, and TCRdb kept only the in-frame ones, dropping some. This sample has approximately 300,000 clones, with 89% found just once. This sample stems from a study of blood T cell repertoires in COVID-19. Background on the study: Samples of COVID-19 (acute and convalescent) were obtained from the United States, Italy and Spain. In each case, the material was cDNA or gDNA derived from T cells, B-cell-depleted T cells, or PBMCs.

The sequence derives from a man between 60 and 70 years old who had recovered from COVID-19. Sequencing was performed on PBMCs or T cells enriched from blood (not recorded which). The rearrangement links TRBV6-1 to TRBJ2-3; 7 bases match TRBD2. The CDR3 loop reads CASSEPRGGSADTQYF. The CDR3 nucleotides read TGTGCCAGCAGTGAACCTAGGGGCGGGAGCGCAGATACGCAGTATTTT.